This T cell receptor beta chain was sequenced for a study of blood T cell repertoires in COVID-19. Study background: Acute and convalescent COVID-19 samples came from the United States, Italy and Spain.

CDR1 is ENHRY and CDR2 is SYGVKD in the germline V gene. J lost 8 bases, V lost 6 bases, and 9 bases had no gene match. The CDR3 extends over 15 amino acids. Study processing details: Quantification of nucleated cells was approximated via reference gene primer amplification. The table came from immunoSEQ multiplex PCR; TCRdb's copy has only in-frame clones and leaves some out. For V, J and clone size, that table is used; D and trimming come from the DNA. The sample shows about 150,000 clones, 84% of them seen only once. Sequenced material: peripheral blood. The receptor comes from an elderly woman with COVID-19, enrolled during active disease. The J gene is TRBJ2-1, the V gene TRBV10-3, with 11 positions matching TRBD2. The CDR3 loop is CAISRRVAGGDEQFF. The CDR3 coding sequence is TGTGCCATCAGCAGGCGTGTAGCGGGAGGGGATGAGCAGTTCTTC.